One sample yielded the 12 T cell receptor beta chains listed below, sequenced in a study of blood T cell repertoires in COVID-19. TCRdb keeps only in-frame clones here, not all; method: immunoSEQ multiplex PCR. The data show 150,000 to 170,000 clones, approximately 86% seen once. What was sequenced was peripheral blood. These receptors were obtained from a man aged 60-69 years with COVID-19, enrolled during active disease.

With regard to this clone: This same CDR3 is encoded by further DNA sequences in the sample. The genes are TRBV5-1 and TRBJ1-2; no definite D call. Trimming cost V 0 bases and J 3 bases, with 9 bases left between them. CDR1 and CDR2 from the germline V gene are SGHRS and YFSETQ. The CDR3 sequence is 14 residues long. This CDR3 reads CASSLAGYDYGYTF. CDR3 nucleotides: TGCGCCAGCAGCTTGGCCGGGTACGACTATGGCTACACCTTC.

This chain links TRBV11-3 with TRBJ1-5, with 7 bases that match TRBD1. The CDR3 is 16 amino acids. The ends lost 1 base at V and 7 bases at J; junction bases unmatched: 10. The germline gives CDR1 SGHNT, CDR2 YENEEA. CDR3 loop: CASSLVPTGRGQPQHF. DNA for the CDR3: TGTGCCAGCAGCTTAGTGCCGACAGGGCGAGGACAGCCCCAGCATTTT.

This sequence joins TRBV7-9 and TRBJ1-2, with a weak D call TRBD1 (6 bases). CDR3 size: 17 residues. Per the germline V gene, CDR1 is SEHNR and CDR2 is FQNEAQ (reference sequence). Between the trimmed V and J ends, which lost 5 bases and 1 base, there was a span of 20 bases. The CDR3 loop is CASSRRGGGTDNYGYTF. CDR3 DNA: TGTGCCAGCAGCCGACGGGGAGGGGGAACCGATAACTATGGCTACACCTTC. Complete variable domain (other parts from reference TRBV7-9 and TRBJ1-2): DTGVSQNPRHKITKRGQNVTFRCDPISEHNRLYWYRQTLGQGPEFLTYFQNEAQLEKSRLLSDRFSAERPKGSFSTLEIQRTEQGDSAMYLCASSRRGGGTDNYGYTFGSGTRLTVV.

The V and J genes are TRBV5-1 and TRBJ2-2; D is perhaps TRBD1 (6 bases). In germline, CDR1 is SGHRS, CDR2 YFSETQ. The V end was cut by 1 base, the J end by 7 bases, with 11 bases between. The length of the CDR3 is 14 residues. The CDR3 spells CASSLSGGVGELFF. Written as DNA, the CDR3 is TGCGCCAGCAGCTTGTCTGGGGGCGTCGGGGAGCTGTTTTTT. Using reference TRBV5-1 and TRBJ2-2 for the parts outside the CDR3, the full variable domain is KAGVTQTPRYLIKTRGQQVTLSCSPISGHRSVSWYQQTPGQGLQFLFEYFSETQRNKGNFPGRFSGRQFSNSRSEMNVSTLELGDSALYLCASSLSGGVGELFFGEGSRLTVL.

DNA of the CDR3: TGCAGCGTAACAGGGGATCGGAATTCACCCCTCCACTTT. It translates to CSVTGDRNSPLHF. The V gene is TRBV29-1, the J gene TRBJ1-6; 7 nucleotides agree with TRBD1. The CDR3 has 13 residues. In germline, CDR1 is SQVTM, CDR2 ANQGSEA. Trimming cost V 6 bases and J 7 bases; bases outside gene matches: 6.

In its sample, this clone was seen a few times. CDR3 loop: CASRVAASRGYTF. For the CDR3, the DNA is TGTGCCAGCCGGGTGGCAGCCTCGAGAGGCTACACCTTC. The V call is TRBV12-3 or TRBV12-4, the J call TRBJ1-2, with D hard to call. V dropped 8 bases and J dropped 8 bases, with 18 bases sitting between them. The CDR3 length is 13 residues.

V is TRBV11-2 and J is TRBJ2-2; 7 positions match TRBD2. From germline, CDR1 is SGHAT and CDR2 FQNNGV. This CDR3 spans 15 amino acids. The trim removed 5 bases at V and 5 bases at J, leaving 8 bases unmatched. For the CDR3, the DNA is TGTGCCAGCAGCGGGACCCCTAGCGGAACCGGGGAGCTGTTTTTT. Residues: CASSGTPSGTGELFF.

The genes are TRBV18 and TRBJ1-3, with TRBD1 matching over 7 bases. V was pared by 1 base and J by 0 bases, with 3 bases of the junction left unmatched. Germline V gene data show CDR1 as KGHSH and CDR2 as LQKENI. The CDR3 is 16 amino acids. The CDR3 region has the DNA TGTGCCAGCTCACCACGACAGGGATCCTCTGGAAACACCATATATTTT. The encoded protein is CASSPRQGSSGNTIYF.

The CDR3 coding sequence is TGTGCCAGCAGTCGTTCGGACAGGGGATTAAGTCAGCCCCAGCATTTT. This translates into CASSRSDRGLSQPQHF. J is TRBJ1-5 and V is TRBV28, with TRBD1 matching 9 bases. CDR1 MDHEN and CDR2 SYDVKM come from the germline V gene. Losses at the gene ends were 5 bases for V and 6 bases for J; bases not matched to a gene: 11. This CDR3 is 16 amino acids long. The variable domain in full, with the rest retrieved from reference TRBV28 and TRBJ1-5, is DVKVTQSSRYLVKRTGEKVFLECVQDMDHENMFWYRQDPGLGLRLIYFSYDVKMKEKGDIPEGYSVSREKKERFSLILESASTNQTSMYLCASSRSDRGLSQPQHFGDGTRLSIL.

The chain joins TRBV3-1 (or the pseudogene TRBV3-2) to TRBJ1-1; 8 bases agree with TRBD1. The CDR3 runs to 16 residues. Germline V gene sequence: CDR1 LGHDT, CDR2 YNNKEL (reference sequence). J gave up 1 base and V 1 base, and 5 bases lay outside the gene matches. The CDR3 coding sequence is TGTGCCAGCAGCCAAGTGGCAGGACAGGGGAACACTGAAGCTTTCTTT. The encoded protein is CASSQVAGQGNTEAFF.

V and J are TRBV7-2 and TRBJ1-2; D possibly corresponds to TRBD1 (5 bases). The CDR3 is 14 residues long. V was cut by 2 bases and J by 8 bases, with 15 bases left in between. Germline loops: CDR1 SGHTA, CDR2 FQGNSA. The CDR3 DNA reads TGTGCCAGCAGCTTATCCCAGGGTATCTACGGCTACACCTTC. Its translation is CASSLSQGIYGYTF.

The V and J genes are TRBV4-1 and TRBJ2-6; D is possibly TRBD2 (6 bases). There are 19 residues in the CDR3. Germline V gene data show CDR1 as MGHRA and CDR2 as YSYEKL. V was trimmed by 1 base and J by 4 bases, leaving 20 bases between them. The CDR3 is CASSQGDLKILRGANVLTF. CDR3 DNA: TGCGCCAGCAGCCAAGGGGACTTAAAGATACTGAGGGGGGCCAACGTCCTGACTTTC.